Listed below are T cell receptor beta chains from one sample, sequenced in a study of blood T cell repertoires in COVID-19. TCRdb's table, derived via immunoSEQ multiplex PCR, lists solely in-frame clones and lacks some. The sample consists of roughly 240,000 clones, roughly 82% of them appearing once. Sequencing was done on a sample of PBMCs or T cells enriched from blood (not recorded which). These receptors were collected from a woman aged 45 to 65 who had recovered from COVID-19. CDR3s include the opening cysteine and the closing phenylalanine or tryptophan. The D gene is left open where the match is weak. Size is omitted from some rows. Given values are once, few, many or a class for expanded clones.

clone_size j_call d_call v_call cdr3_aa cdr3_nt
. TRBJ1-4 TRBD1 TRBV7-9 CASSLGAGGEKLFF TGTGCCAGCAGCTTGGGGGCAGGGGGTGAAAAACTGTTTTTT
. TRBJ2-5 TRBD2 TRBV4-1 CASSGLAAKETQYF TGCGCCAGCAGCGGACTAGCGGCCAAAGAGACCCAGTACTTC
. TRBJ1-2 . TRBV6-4 CASSDSGGNYGYTF TGTGCCAGCAGTGACTCGGGGGGAAACTATGGCTACACCTTC
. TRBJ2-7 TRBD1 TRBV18 CASSPGQGDEQYF TGTGCCAGCTCACCGGGACAGGGCGACGAGCAGTACTTC
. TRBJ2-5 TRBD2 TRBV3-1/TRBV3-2 CASSQDPLLAGPAETQYF TGTGCCAGCAGCCAAGATCCTCTACTAGCGGGGCCTGCCGAGACCCAGTACTTC
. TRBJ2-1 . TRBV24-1 CATSDYRAAYNEQFF TGTGCCACCAGTGATTACAGGGCAGCCTACAATGAGCAGTTCTTC
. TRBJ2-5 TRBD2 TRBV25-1 CASSELGSGGAGPKYF TGTGCCAGCAGTGAATTAGGAAGCGGGGGGGCAGGACCTAAGTACTTC
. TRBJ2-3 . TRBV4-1 CASSQGSASTDTQYF TGCGCCAGCAGCCAAGGTTCAGCGAGCACAGATACGCAGTATTTT
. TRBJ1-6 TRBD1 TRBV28 CASSLMTGNSPLHF TGTGCCAGCAGTTTAATGACAGGGAATTCACCCCTCCACTTT
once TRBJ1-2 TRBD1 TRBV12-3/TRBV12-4 CASSPGQGRGYTF TGTGCCAGCAGTCCGGGACAGGGACGGGGCTACACCTTC